The entry below gives a single T cell receptor (beta chain) sequence along with its context. Its target is unknown. The sample is drawn from a study of cytomegalovirus exposure and HLA in healthy donors. Study-level background: For the roughly 400 genotyped donors, more than 80% fell within the Caucasian-associated ancestry cluster.

Deletions cut 6 bases from V and 6 bases from J, with 12 bases between. CDR3 length equals 12 residues. Per germline, CDR1 KGHSH and CDR2 LQKENI. Researchers ran the PCR with 60 Vbeta and 13 Jbeta primers. Assay: immunoSEQ multiplex PCR; the TCRdb copy retains only in-frame clones and omits some. The repertoire consists of around 230,000 clones, with around 83% occurring once and the leading ten covering 0.2% to 0.25%. Study-level findings and limits: A later analysis, which compared TCR beta chains of equal frequency, found the HLA-associated ones more clonally expanded. Several of the most significant clusters were apparently associated with common viral pathogens in a later analysis.

V gene TRBV18 combines with J gene TRBJ2-7; the D is unclear. The clonotype was recovered from a girl aged 2 to 9 in good health and CMV-seronegative. Sequencing was done on a sample of PBMCs. The chain's CDR3 is CASSPDTPEQYF. Written as DNA, the CDR3 is TGTGCCAGCTCTCCCGACACCCCCGAGCAGTACTTC. The full variable domain, in which reference TRBV18 and TRBJ2-7 provide the parts outside the CDR3, is NAGVMQNPRHLVRRRGQEARLRCSPMKGHSHVYWYRQLPEEGLKFMVYLQKENIIDESGMPKERFSAEFPKEGPSILRIQQVVRGDSAAYFCASSPDTPEQYFGPGTRLTVT.